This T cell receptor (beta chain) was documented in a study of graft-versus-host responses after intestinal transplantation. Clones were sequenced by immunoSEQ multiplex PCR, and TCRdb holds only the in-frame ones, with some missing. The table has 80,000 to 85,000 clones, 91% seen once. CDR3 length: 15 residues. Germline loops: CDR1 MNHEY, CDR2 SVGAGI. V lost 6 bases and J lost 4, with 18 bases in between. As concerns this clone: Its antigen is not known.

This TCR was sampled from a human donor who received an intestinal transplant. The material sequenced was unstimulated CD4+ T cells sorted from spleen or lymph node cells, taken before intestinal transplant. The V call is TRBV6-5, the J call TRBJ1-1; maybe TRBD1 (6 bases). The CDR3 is CASSRNGGQGTEAFF. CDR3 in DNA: TGTGCCAGCAGCCGAAACGGGGGGCAGGGCACTGAAGCTTTCTTT.